The present T cell receptor beta chain was sequenced within a study of shared clonotypes between healthy human individuals. Points from the study as a whole: The generation probabilities recorded for non-shared clonotypes fell below those of clonotypes shared by all four donors.

CDR3 size: 13 residues. V dropped 3 bases and J dropped 1 base, with 5 bases sitting between them. From germline, CDR1 is SGHTA and CDR2 FQGNSA. A note on this clone: The antigen remains undetermined.

The assay was immunoSEQ multiplex PCR, and TCRdb's table has in-frame clones only and misses some. The data show 170,000 or so clones, over 50% seen once. The sample was memory CD4+ T cells sorted from blood. Indicated subset: CD45RA-negative fraction. This clonotype was sampled from a man aged 25 to 40 in good health. The rearrangement links TRBV7-2 to TRBJ2-3; no firm D call. The CDR3 DNA reads as TGTGCCAGCAGCTTCGTCCGCACAGATACGCAGTATTTT. It translates to CASSFVRTDTQYF.